One and the same sample provided the 26 T cell receptor beta chains below, sequenced in a study of blood T cell repertoires in COVID-19. TCRdb's copy holds only in-frame clones and misses some; the assay was immunoSEQ multiplex PCR. Found here are around 160,000 clones, more than 75% of them singletons; the top ten hold 1.2%. Sequenced sample: PBMCs or T cells enriched from blood (not recorded which). The source of these receptors is a woman aged 25 to 39 with acute COVID-19.

The V call is TRBV30, the J call TRBJ2-3, with TRBD2 as a possible D gene (7 bases). Per germline, CDR1 GTSNPN and CDR2 SVGIG (reference sequence). Trimming shortened V by 5 bases and J by 3 bases, and 18 bases separated the two germline ends. CDR3 length: 15 residues. The CDR3 reads CAWGTGLSGTDTQYF. The CDR3 DNA reads as TGTGCCTGGGGTACAGGGCTTAGCGGGACAGATACGCAGTATTTT.

The chain combines TRBV12-5 with TRBJ2-2, with D perhaps matching TRBD2 (6 bases). The CDR3 runs 17 residues. Per germline, CDR1 LGHNT and CDR2 FRNRAP. Trimming took 4 bases from V and 4 from J, leaving 19 bases between them. Written as DNA, the CDR3 is TGTGCTAGTGGTTCCTCACCTTCTCCGGGACTCACCGGGGAGCTGTTTTTT. Translation gives CASGSSPSPGLTGELFF.

The chain employs TRBV21-1 and TRBJ2-7; the table's D call of TRBD2 was not tested on the DNA. TRBV21-1 is a pseudogene segment. This CDR3 has 16 amino acids. The CDR3: CASSTRGGLGPYEQYF. CDR3 nucleotide sequence: TGTGCCAGCAGCACACGGGGGGGGCTAGGCCCCTACGAGCAGTACTTC.

The J gene is TRBJ2-1, the V gene TRBV29-1; 7 positions agree with TRBD2. The CDR3 length is 14 residues. Germline V gene lookup returns CDR1 SQVTM and CDR2 ANQGSEA. V trimming: 4 bases; J trimming: 0 bases; junction bases outside the gene matches: 3. The CDR3 DNA follows: TGCAGCGTTGTGGGGGGGAGCTCCTACAATGAGCAGTTCTTC. This sequence encodes CSVVGGSSYNEQFF.

The gene calls are TRBV7-3 and TRBJ2-7, with D maybe TRBD1 (5 bases). This CDR3 comprises 12 residues. CDR1 and CDR2 from the germline V gene are SGHTA and FQGTGA. Trimming cost V 3 bases and J 10 bases, with 13 bases left between them. The CDR3 reads CASSFQGSTQYF. The CDR3 DNA follows: TGTGCCAGCAGCTTCCAGGGTTCCACACAGTACTTC.

In its sample, this clone was seen a few times. The chain is built from TRBV12-3 or TRBV12-4 and TRBJ1-6; TRBD1 aligns across 8 bases. V trimming: 4 bases; J trimming: 13 bases; junction bases outside the gene matches: 3. CDR3 length: 12 residues. The CDR3 nucleotides read TGTGCCAGCAGTTCGACAGGGGCTCCCCTCCACTTT. It yields the protein CASSSTGAPLHF.

This rearrangement joins TRBV6-1 to TRBJ1-2, with TRBD1 as a possible D gene (5 bases). Germline values: CDR1 MNHNS, CDR2 SASEGT. This CDR3 is built from 16 residues. V shed 1 base and J shed 2 bases, with 14 bases lying between them. The CDR3 DNA sequence: TGTGCCAGCAGTGAAGGGTCAGGGCTTAGGAACTATGGCTACACCTTC. It codes for CASSEGSGLRNYGYTF.

Note on this clone: It is likely a read error, because the conserved phenylalanine at the end of the CDR3 is missing. The limits of the CDR3 on the DNA are not certain, so only TCRdb's listed CDR3 is given. V is TRBV5-4 and J is TRBJ1-2; no DNA check was done on the table's D call, TRBD1. Germline CDR1 is SGHNT and CDR2 is YYREEE (reference sequence). The CDR3 has 10 residues if both end residues are counted. CDR3 sequence reads: CASRDRVRGL.

Only a few counts were recorded for this clone. The chain uses TRBV20-1 and TRBJ1-1; D gene ambiguous. CDR3 length: 14 amino acids. Germline-derived CDR1 and CDR2 are DFQATT and SNEGSKA (reference sequence). Trimming took 3 bases from V and 6 from J, leaving 17 bases between them. The CDR3 DNA is TGCAGTGCTAGTGAGGGTCCGGGGTACGCTGAAGCTTTCTTT. This sequence encodes CSASEGPGYAEAFF.

CDR3 in DNA: TGTGCCAGCAGTTCGCTTGCTAGCGGGAGTCAGGGTAATGAGCAGTTCTTC. It yields the protein CASSSLASGSQGNEQFF. The chain carries TRBV27 and TRBJ2-1; 10 positions agree with TRBD2. The trim removed 4 bases at V and 7 bases at J, leaving 13 bases unmatched. The germline CDR1 and CDR2 sequences are MNHEY and SMNVEV (reference sequence). This CDR3 is 17 amino acids long.

This clone has a handful of counts. This rearrangement joins TRBV7-2 to TRBJ1-5, with 8 bases lining up with TRBD1. The CDR3 length is 16 residues. V shed 5 bases and J 4 bases; nucleotides not matched to a gene: 10. From germline, CDR1 is SGHTA and CDR2 FQGNSA. In DNA form, the CDR3 reads TGTGCCAGCAGCCCCCACCAGCAGGGGGCGAATCAGCCCCAGCATTTT. Its translation: CASSPHQQGANQPQHF.

The rearrangement uses TRBV6-4 and TRBJ2-2; possible D gene TRBD1, 5 bases. The V gene lost 3 bases and the J gene lost 5 bases, with 7 bases spanning the gap. From germline, CDR1 is MRHNA and CDR2 SNTAGT. The CDR3 length is 13 residues. CDR3 coding DNA: TGTGCCAGCAGTGAACAGGATACCGGGGAGCTGTTTTTT. Protein sequence: CASSEQDTGELFF.

The chain combines TRBV5-4 with TRBJ2-6, with D possibly being TRBD1 (6 bases). The germline CDR1 and CDR2 sequences are SGHNT and YYREEE (reference sequence). CDR3 size: 16 residues. Trimming took 2 bases from V and 4 from J, leaving 13 bases between them. CDR3 DNA sequence: TGTGCCAGCAGCTTATCAGGGGTATACGGGGCCAACGTCCTGACTTTC. Translating it yields CASSLSGVYGANVLTF.

This rearrangement joins TRBV10-3 to TRBJ2-2, with unresolved D. V was trimmed by 3 bases and J by 7 bases, leaving 6 bases between them. The germline V gene has CDR1 ENHRY and CDR2 SYGVKD. This CDR3 region has 12 residues. The CDR3, as DNA: TGTGCCATCAGTGATGTCTTCGGGGAGCTGTTTTTT. Translating it yields CAISDVFGELFF.

This clone was detected only a few times. The chain employs TRBV3-1 (or the pseudogene TRBV3-2) and TRBJ2-5; D perhaps matches TRBD2 (5 bases). Germline V lookup: CDR1 LGHDT, CDR2 YNNKEL (reference sequence). The germline V and J ends were trimmed by 0 bases and 7 bases, with 9 bases remaining between them. The CDR3 spans 13 residues. CDR3 nucleotide sequence: TGTGCCAGCAGCCAAGACATCAGCGGGACCCAGTACTTC. It is translated as CASSQDISGTQYF.

The J gene is TRBJ2-7, the V gene TRBV4-1; D unclear. There are 15 residues in the CDR3. In germline, CDR1 is MGHRA, CDR2 YSYEKL. The V gene lost 4 bases and the J gene lost 3 bases, with 16 bases spanning the gap. The CDR3: CASSPRLNRDYEQYF. The CDR3 DNA sequence: TGCGCCAGCAGCCCCCGATTAAACCGCGACTACGAGCAGTACTTC.

The rearrangement links TRBV6-5 to TRBJ2-3; D gene ambiguous. V was cut by 6 bases and J by 0 bases, with 13 bases left in between. Germline V gene sequence: CDR1 MNHEY, CDR2 SVGAGI. The CDR3 loop spans 15 amino acids. CDR3 region: CASRGGGVSTDTQYF. In DNA, the CDR3 is TGTGCCAGCAGGGGTGGCGGCGTAAGCACAGATACGCAGTATTTT.

This clone was recorded only once. The chain combines TRBV10-3 with TRBJ2-2, with a possible D match to TRBD2 (5 bases). Trimming took 6 bases from V and 3 from J, leaving 14 bases between them. The CDR3 contains 15 residues. Germline CDR1 reads ENHRY; CDR2 reads SYGVKD. The DNA of the CDR3 is TGTGCCATCAGGGATCCTGGGAGTTACACCGGGGAGCTGTTTTTT. Translated, it gives CAIRDPGSYTGELFF.

The chain couples TRBV28 to TRBJ1-1; 9 bases are a match to TRBD1. With 10 bases clipped from V and 6 bases from J, the junction kept 15 bases outside the gene matches. The CDR3 is made up of 15 amino acids. Germline V gene sequence: CDR1 MDHEN, CDR2 SYDVKM. The CDR3: CATLEGGTGSSEAFF. The DNA of the CDR3 is TGTGCCACCCTCGAAGGTGGGACAGGGAGTTCTGAAGCTTTCTTT.

The chain is built from TRBV5-5 and TRBJ1-3; 8 bases line up with TRBD1. Germline lookup yields CDR1 SGHKS and CDR2 YYEKEE (reference sequence). The ends lost 7 bases at V and 4 bases at J; junction bases unmatched: 7. The CDR3 spans 14 residues. The CDR3 loop reads CASGQGLEGNTIYF. Here the CDR3 DNA reads TGTGCCAGCGGACAGGGCCTGGAGGGAAACACCATATATTTT.

This clone was recorded many times. The same CDR3 also results from other DNA sequences found in this sample. CDR3 bases: TGTGCCAGTAGTACGATACCAGACATGAACACTGAAGCTTTCTTT. It is translated as CASSTIPDMNTEAFF. The V call is TRBV19, the J call TRBJ1-1; D remains unclear. Per germline, CDR1 LNHDA and CDR2 SQIVND (reference sequence). Trimming took off 4 bases at V and 0 bases at J, with 12 bases between the two ends. There are 15 residues in the CDR3.

This clone was seen just once. The gene calls are TRBV5-1 and TRBJ2-5; 13 nucleotides agree with TRBD2. Germline V gene data show CDR1 as SGHRS and CDR2 as YFSETQ. With V trimmed by 4 bases and J by 1 base, 10 bases remained unmatched. The CDR3 spans 18 residues. CDR3 loop: CASSALPGLAGAQETQYF. In DNA form, the CDR3 reads TGCGCCAGCAGCGCCCTCCCCGGACTAGCGGGAGCCCAAGAGACCCAGTACTTC.

This clone was counted a single time. The V gene is TRBV13, the J gene TRBJ2-7; tentatively, D is TRBD2 (6 bases). The CDR3 spans 15 residues. The V gene's germline CDR1 is PRHDT and CDR2 FYEKMQ (reference sequence). V was clipped by 5 bases and J by 0 bases, with 14 bases between them. In DNA, the CDR3 is TGTGCCAGCAGCCCGGGACTTACCGGCTCCTACGAGCAGTACTTC. Its protein product is CASSPGLTGSYEQYF.

This chain links TRBV7-3 with TRBJ2-5; TRBD2 might be the D (6 bases). CDR3 length: 14 amino acids. The V and J ends lost 2 bases and 3 bases respectively, with 10 bases between them. The germline V gene encodes CDR1 SGHTA and CDR2 FQGTGA. CDR3 nucleotide sequence: TGTGCCAGCAGCTTATCGGGCGGGGAAGAGACCCAGTACTTC. Its protein product is CASSLSGGEETQYF.

V and J are TRBV15 and TRBJ2-1; 10 bases fit TRBD2. CDR3 length: 18 amino acids. The V and J ends lost 0 bases and 2 bases, in that order; junction bases with no gene match: 7. Germline-derived CDR1 and CDR2 are LNHNV and YYDKDF (reference sequence). CDR3 DNA: TGTGCCACCAGCAGAGATCTCCCTAGCGGGAGTACCTACAATGAGCAGTTCTTC. It encodes CATSRDLPSGSTYNEQFF.

The genes are TRBV3-1 (or the pseudogene TRBV3-2) and TRBJ2-1; 11 bases map to TRBD2. In germline, CDR1 is LGHDT, CDR2 YNNKEL (reference sequence). The CDR3 has 14 residues. J gave up 6 bases and V 8 bases, and 6 bases lay outside the gene matches. The CDR3 loop is CASVGTSGRNEQFF. CDR3 coding DNA: TGTGCCAGCGTAGGGACTAGCGGACGCAATGAGCAGTTCTTC.